The 31 T cell receptor beta chains listed next were all sequenced from one sample in a study of blood T cell repertoires in COVID-19. The assay was immunoSEQ multiplex PCR, and TCRdb's table has in-frame clones only and misses some. This sample has about 160,000 clones; approximately 79% occur once, and the top ten carry approximately 6.8%. Sample: peripheral blood. These receptors all stem from a woman between 35 and 50 years old with COVID-19, enrolled during active disease.

V usage is TRBV19 and J usage is TRBJ1-5; TRBD1 is a possible D gene (5 bases). Looked up from germline, CDR1 is LNHDA and CDR2 is SQIVND (reference sequence). The CDR3 is 13 residues long. V lost 8 bases, J lost 6 bases, and 14 bases lay in between. CDR3 loop: CASHNGGSQPQHF. As DNA, the CDR3 is TGTGCCAGTCACAACGGGGGTTCTCAGCCCCAGCATTTT. The full variable domain, its missing parts supplied by reference TRBV19 and TRBJ1-5, is DGGITQSPKYLFRKEGQNVTLSCEQNLNHDAMYWYRQDPGQGLRLIYYSQIVNDFQKGDIAEGYSVSREKKESFPLTVTSAQKNPTAFYLCASHNGGSQPQHFGDGTRLSIL.

This clone was recorded once. The chain joins TRBV5-5 to TRBJ2-5, with D unresolved. V lost 2 bases and J 2 bases, leaving 7 bases between the germline ends. The CDR3 totals 13 residues. Germline V gene data show CDR1 as SGHKS and CDR2 as YYEKEE (reference sequence). CDR3 nucleotides: TGTGCCAGCAGCTTCCAACTTCAAGAGACCCAGTACTTC. Protein sequence: CASSFQLQETQYF.

This clone was picked up a small number of times. It may be a read error: a sequence one base away is much more abundant. The chain employs TRBV14 and TRBJ1-2; no clear D gene. Trimming pared 0 bases from V and 4 bases from J, leaving 3 bases between. There are 12 residues in the CDR3. CDR1 and CDR2 from the germline V gene are SGHDN and FVKESK. This CDR3 reads CASSQDRYGYTF. The CDR3, as DNA: TGTGCCAGCAGCCAAGACCGCTATGGCTACACCTTC.

The chain uses TRBV13 and TRBJ1-5; D perhaps matches TRBD1 (6 bases). This CDR3 is built from 16 residues. V shed 5 bases and J shed 4 bases, with 18 bases lying between them. The germline gives CDR1 PRHDT, CDR2 FYEKMQ (reference sequence). Here the CDR3 reads CASSRGGSLQNQPQHF. The CDR3 region has the DNA TGTGCCAGCAGCCGGGGGGGCAGCCTCCAAAATCAGCCCCAGCATTTT.

At least ten counts were recorded for this clone. The chain carries TRBV2 and TRBJ2-2, with TRBD1 identical over 7 bases. The CDR3 contains 15 residues. Trimming cost V 7 bases and J 6 bases; bases outside gene matches: 11. Germline V gene sequence: CDR1 SNHLY, CDR2 FYNNEI. CDR3 DNA: TGTGCCAGCACTATAGAACTAACAGGGGCCGGGGAGCTGTTTTTT. Translation gives CASTIELTGAGELFF.

Written as DNA, the CDR3 is TGTGCCTGGCAGACAGAAACTAATTCACCCCTCCACTTT. This translates into CAWQTETNSPLHF. V usage is TRBV30 and J usage is TRBJ1-6; TRBD1 might be the D (5 bases). This CDR3 comprises 13 residues. The germline gives CDR1 GTSNPN, CDR2 SVGIG (reference sequence). V dropped 5 bases and J dropped 6 bases, with 11 bases sitting between them.

The J gene is TRBJ1-1, the V gene TRBV30, with TRBD1 as a possible D gene (6 bases). V gave up 4 bases and J gave up 6 bases, with 9 bases separating them. The CDR3 has 11 amino acids. Germline V gene sequence: CDR1 GTSNPN, CDR2 SVGIG (reference sequence). CDR3 region: CAWMNRAEAFF. The CDR3, as DNA: TGTGCCTGGATGAACAGGGCTGAAGCTTTCTTT.

There are many counts of this clone. The chain is built from TRBV27 and TRBJ2-1, with 10 bases lining up with TRBD2. V dropped 1 base and J dropped 7; count of bases not matched to a gene: 7. CDR3 length: 16 residues. Germline-derived CDR1 and CDR2 are MNHEY and SMNVEV (reference sequence). The CDR3 nucleotides are TGTGCCAGCAGTTTATTGGGTCTAGCGGGGGAGAATGAGCAGTTCTTC. Its protein is CASSLLGLAGENEQFF.

J is TRBJ2-7 and V is TRBV6-1; D remains unclear. V shed 3 bases and J shed 8 bases, with 8 bases lying between them. Germline lookup yields CDR1 MNHNS and CDR2 SASEGT. CDR3 length: 11 amino acids. Written as DNA, the CDR3 is TGTGCCAGCAGTGACCGACACCAGCAGTACTTC. This sequence encodes CASSDRHQQYF.

This clone appeared a few times. This chain joins TRBV7-9 and TRBJ2-3; 9 nucleotides agree with TRBD2. In germline, CDR1 is SEHNR, CDR2 FQNEAQ (reference sequence). This CDR3 spans 17 amino acids. V trimming: 5 bases; J trimming: 0 bases; junction bases outside the gene matches: 9. DNA of the CDR3: TGTGCCAGCAGCGCCCGACTAGCGGTAACTAGCACAGATACGCAGTATTTT. This codes for CASSARLAVTSTDTQYF.

The chain carries TRBV18 and TRBJ2-1; TRBD2 aligns across 8 bases. Trimming cost V 2 bases and J 5 bases; bases outside gene matches: 11. From germline, CDR1 is KGHSH and CDR2 LQKENI. The CDR3 totals 17 residues. The CDR3 loop reads CASSPSRAGGTHNEQFF. The CDR3 bases are TGTGCCAGCTCACCAAGCAGGGCGGGAGGCACCCACAATGAGCAGTTCTTC.

The J gene is TRBJ1-1, the V gene TRBV9; possibly TRBD1 for D (6 bases). With 4 bases removed from V and 0 bases from J, the gap between germline ends came to 13 bases. Germline-derived CDR1 and CDR2 are SGDLS and YYNGEE. The CDR3 runs to 15 residues. The CDR3 sequence is CASSHPQGMNTEAFF. For the CDR3, the DNA is TGTGCCAGCAGCCACCCGCAGGGGATGAACACTGAAGCTTTCTTT.

As regards this clone: A read error may account for a junction end that differs from germline. The chain employs TRBV7-7 and TRBJ2-2, with 7 positions matching TRBD2. CDR3 length equals 16 residues. The germline V gene encodes CDR1 SSHAT and CDR2 FNYEAQ (reference sequence). Written as DNA, the CDR3 is TGTGCTAGCAGCTTAATCGGCGGGGGTTTATCCGGGGAGCTGTTTTTT. Protein: CASSLIGGGLSGELFF.

V is TRBV12-5 and J is TRBJ1-2; TRBD1 might be the D (5 bases). CDR1 and CDR2 (germline): LGHNT, FRNRAP. This CDR3 has 13 amino acids. The V end was cut by 6 bases, the J end by 3 bases, with 11 bases between. The CDR3 reads CASGRQTDYGYTF. CDR3 nucleotides: TGTGCTAGTGGAAGACAGACGGACTATGGCTACACCTTC.

This chain connects TRBV2 to TRBJ2-3; TRBD2 matches 8 bases. CDR1 and CDR2 from the germline V gene are SNHLY and FYNNEI. V lost 8 bases and J lost 4; bases outside the gene matches: 11. CDR3 length: 15 residues. The DNA for the CDR3 is TGTGCCAGCCCTGGCGTAGCGGGATTATCAGATACGCAGTATTTT. Protein: CASPGVAGLSDTQYF.

The chain is built from TRBV14 and TRBJ1-6, with 12 bases identical to TRBD1. Germline V gene sequence: CDR1 SGHDN, CDR2 FVKESK. V lost 5 bases to trimming and J lost 10 bases; unmatched junction nucleotides: 3. CDR3 length: 14 amino acids. The CDR3 is CASSAGQGASPLHF. The CDR3, as DNA: TGTGCCAGCAGCGCGGGACAGGGGGCATCACCCCTCCACTTT.

The V call is TRBV5-4, the J call TRBJ2-7, with TRBD2 matching 10 bases. The CDR3 totals 16 residues. The germline CDR1 and CDR2 sequences are SGHNT and YYREEE (reference sequence). The V segment lost 2 bases and the J segment 6 bases; nucleotides outside the gene matches: 11. The CDR3 coding sequence is TGTGCCAGCAGCTTCAAAACTCTAGCGGGAGTGGGCGAGCAGTACTTC. It is translated as CASSFKTLAGVGEQYF.

Details on this clone: Different DNA sequences within this sample yield the same CDR3. The J gene is TRBJ2-3, the V gene TRBV4-2, with 8 bases aligning to TRBD2. The J segment lost 2 bases and the V segment lost 0 bases, leaving 7 bases of the junction unmatched. The CDR3 loop spans 17 amino acids. Germline V gives CDR1 LGHNA, CDR2 YNFKEQ. CDR3 bases: TGTGCCAGCAGCCAAGATATCCAGCGGGGGCACACAGATACGCAGTATTTT. Translating it yields CASSQDIQRGHTDTQYF.

V gene TRBV19 combines with J gene TRBJ2-1; 16 bases are a match to TRBD2. The CDR3 is 14 amino acids. Germline V lookup: CDR1 LNHDA, CDR2 SQIVND (reference sequence). The V segment lost 3 bases and the J segment 14 bases; nucleotides outside the gene matches: 4. The CDR3 spells CASSIGTSGRVEFF. Written as DNA, the CDR3 is TGTGCCAGTAGTATCGGGACTAGCGGGAGGGTGGAGTTCTTC.

The rearrangement uses TRBV5-1 and TRBJ1-1, with a possible D match to TRBD1 (6 bases). The germline gives CDR1 SGHRS, CDR2 YFSETQ. V was cut by 1 base and J by 1 base, with 14 bases left in between. This CDR3 has 16 residues. DNA of the CDR3: TGCGCCAGCAGCTTGACCGCGACAGGTGGGAACACTGAAGCTTTCTTT. Its translation: CASSLTATGGNTEAFF.

The V call is TRBV2, the J call TRBJ1-1, with a tentative D call TRBD1 (6 bases). Germline CDR1 is SNHLY and CDR2 is FYNNEI. The CDR3 totals 15 residues. Deletions cut 6 bases from V and 1 base from J, with 15 bases between. For the CDR3, the DNA is TGTGCCAGCAGCGAGGGGGTCGTACCGAACACTGAAGCTTTCTTT. The encoded protein is CASSEGVVPNTEAFF.

This rearrangement joins TRBV9 to TRBJ2-2; TRBD1 agrees at 7 bases. The CDR3 length is 15 residues. Per the germline V gene, CDR1 is SGDLS and CDR2 is YYNGEE. Trimming cost V 2 bases and J 1 base; bases outside gene matches: 2. CDR3 sequence: CASSVRQGNTGELFF. The DNA for the CDR3 is TGTGCCAGCAGCGTCAGACAGGGGAACACCGGGGAGCTGTTTTTT.

The chain recombines TRBV10-3 with TRBJ1-1, with 8 bases lining up with TRBD1. The germline gives CDR1 ENHRY, CDR2 SYGVKD. The CDR3 spans 15 residues. V was clipped by 4 bases and J by 3 bases; unmatched bases: 7. The CDR3 nucleotides are TGTGCCATCAGTGGGACAGGGTTTAGCGACACTGAAGCTTTCTTT. Translating it yields CAISGTGFSDTEAFF.

The chain carries TRBV19 and TRBJ1-2; 7 bases agree with TRBD1. V shed 6 bases and J 5 bases; nucleotides not matched to a gene: 3. This CDR3 has 12 residues. The germline V gene has CDR1 LNHDA and CDR2 SQIVND (reference sequence). In DNA form, the CDR3 reads TGTGCCAGTAGGCAGGGGGATTATGGCTACACCTTC. It translates to CASRQGDYGYTF.

This sequence joins TRBV7-8 and TRBJ2-1; the D is unclear. V was shortened by 0 bases and J by 0 bases, with 12 bases between the two germline ends. Germline-derived CDR1 and CDR2 are SGHVS and FQNEAQ. This CDR3 is 17 amino acids long. The CDR3, as DNA: TGTGCCAGCAGCTTAGCGGTAGCCCTATCCTCCTACAATGAGCAGTTCTTC. This codes for CASSLAVALSSYNEQFF.

J is TRBJ2-2 and V is TRBV24-1; weak D call: TRBD1 (5 bases). CDR1 and CDR2 (germline): KGHDR, SFDVKD. V lost 3 bases and J 4 bases, leaving 11 bases between the germline ends. This CDR3 spans 15 amino acids. For the CDR3, the DNA is TGTGCCACCAGTGATCGCCAGGGCCCCACCGGGGAGCTGTTTTTT. Translation gives CATSDRQGPTGELFF.

This clone appeared a few times. The gene calls are TRBV19 and TRBJ1-2, with D unclear. V lost 7 bases and J lost 9, with 12 bases in between. The CDR3 consists of 11 residues. Germline CDR1 LNHDA, CDR2 SQIVND (reference sequence). CDR3 in amino acids: CASNDGFRYTF. CDR3 in DNA: TGTGCCAGTAATGACGGGTTTCGCTACACCTTC.

The chain uses TRBV6-5 and TRBJ1-2; possibly TRBD1 for D (6 bases). The germline CDR1 and CDR2 sequences are MNHEY and SVGAGI. V lost 4 bases and J 6 bases, leaving 15 bases between the germline ends. There are 14 residues in the CDR3. CDR3 in DNA: TGTGCCAGCAGTTCCCAGGACAGTCTAGATGGCTACACCTTC. Translating gives CASSSQDSLDGYTF.

CDR3: CASAIDPATEQFF. DNA for the CDR3: TGTGCTAGTGCCATTGACCCAGCGACTGAGCAGTTCTTC. The chain joins TRBV12-5 to TRBJ2-1, with unresolved D. CDR1 and CDR2 (germline): LGHNT, FRNRAP. The CDR3 is 13 residues long. V was shortened by 7 bases and J by 9 bases, with 16 bases between the two germline ends. Using reference TRBV12-5 and TRBJ2-1 for the parts outside the CDR3, the full variable domain is DARVTQTPRHKVTEMGQEVTMRCQPILGHNTVFWYRQTMMQGLELLAYFRNRAPLDDSGMPKDRFSAEMPDATLATLKIQPSEPRDSAVYFCASAIDPATEQFFGPGTRLTVL.

CDR3 amino acids: CASSISGFALDTQYF. In DNA form, the CDR3 reads TGTGCCAGTAGTATTAGCGGATTCGCCCTAGATACGCAGTATTTT. This chain joins TRBV19 and TRBJ2-3, with a tentative D call TRBD2 (6 bases). The CDR3 length is 15 residues. CDR1 is LNHDA, CDR2 SQIVND, per germline (reference sequence). Trimming removed 3 bases from V and 5 bases from J, with 15 bases in between.

V usage is TRBV7-9 and J usage is TRBJ1-6; D is possibly TRBD1 (6 bases). The CDR3 totals 14 residues. Germline loops: CDR1 SEHNR, CDR2 FQNEAQ (reference sequence). Trimming took 7 bases from V and 8 from J, leaving 15 bases between them. Written as DNA, the CDR3 is TGTGCCAGCACTCTCTGGGGGCAAGATTCACCCCTCCACTTT. Encoded protein: CASTLWGQDSPLHF.